This passage covers 16 T cell receptor beta chains from one sample sequenced in a study of human T cells and chemical hapten exposure. TCRdb re-derived calls from the RACE reads in MiXCR, one entry per CDR3 protein. The sample holds about 65,000 distinct CDR3 sequences; about 5.7% are singletons and the top ten take 3.4%. As to time point: healthy volunteer bleed at 6 weeks. Sequencing started from total RNA isolated from unfractionated whole blood. The sequenced material came from whole blood. The receptor set was obtained from a female donor in good health. Some clones in this sample may be carry-over from other donors' samples.

This clonotype was detected a few times. This chain joins TRBV6-5 and TRBJ2-5; 11 bases line up with TRBD1. Germline-derived CDR1 and CDR2 are MNHEY and SVGAGI. The CDR3 has 15 residues. The J segment lost 2 bases and the V segment lost 6 bases, leaving 5 bases of the junction unmatched. CDR3 in amino acids: CASSAGTGGQETQYF. CDR3 sequence (DNA): TGTGCCAGCAGCGCCGGGACAGGGGGTCAAGAGACCCAGTACTTC.

The chain combines TRBV29-1 with TRBJ1-3; possible D gene TRBD1, 6 bases. The V end lost 5 bases, the J end lost 0 bases, and 11 bases lay between the germline ends. Germline values: CDR1 SQVTM, CDR2 ANQGSEA. This CDR3 region has 14 residues. The CDR3 spells CSVWDNHSGNTIYF. CDR3 nucleotide sequence: TGCAGCGTTTGGGACAACCACTCTGGAAACACCATATATTTT.

This clonotype was counted many times. This chain joins TRBV12-3 or TRBV12-4 and TRBJ2-1; 7 bases align to TRBD2. The CDR3 consists of 13 residues. CDR3: CASGLAAYNEQFF. The CDR3 nucleotides are TGTGCGAGCGGGCTAGCGGCCTACAATGAGCAGTTCTTC.

As for this clonotype: This sequence may be a read error, since a much larger clone differs from it by one base. The CDR3 sequence: CASGDGNQPQHF. Here the CDR3 DNA reads TGTGCCAGCGGGGACGGGAATCAGCCCCAGCATTTT. The chain is built from TRBV28 and TRBJ1-5; D is possibly TRBD1 (5 bases). CDR1 is MDHEN, CDR2 SYDVKM, per germline. The V gene lost 8 bases and the J gene lost 4 bases, with 9 bases spanning the gap. This CDR3 has 12 amino acids.

This clonotype occurred many times. The gene calls are TRBV29-1 and TRBJ2-5, with D possibly matching TRBD1 (6 bases). The CDR3 has 12 residues. Germline CDR1 is SQVTM and CDR2 is ANQGSEA. With 1 base removed from V and 9 bases from J, the gap between germline ends came to 12 bases. Here the CDR3 reads CSVEAGAWAQYF. DNA for the CDR3: TGCAGCGTTGAAGCAGGGGCTTGGGCCCAGTACTTC.

This clonotype occurred a few times. The chain is built from TRBV4-2 and TRBJ2-1; 9 bases agree with TRBD2. J gave up 8 bases and V 3 bases, and 14 bases lay outside the gene matches. The CDR3 is made up of 17 amino acids. From germline, CDR1 is LGHNA and CDR2 YNFKEQ. The CDR3 here is CASSQAEASGIGHEQFF. The CDR3 DNA is TGTGCCAGCAGCCAGGCGGAGGCTAGCGGGATAGGCCATGAGCAGTTCTTC.

This clonotype was counted between two and nine times. This chain connects TRBV6-6 to TRBJ2-7; 7 bases are shared with TRBD1. V dropped 6 bases and J dropped 7; count of bases not matched to a gene: 12. This CDR3 region has 14 residues. Germline lookup yields CDR1 MNHNY and CDR2 SVGAGI (reference sequence). The CDR3 loop is CASRSGTALLEQYF. CDR3 DNA: TGTGCCAGCAGGTCCGGGACAGCTCTACTGGAGCAGTACTTC.

This clonotype is labeled medium-sized (0.01 to 0.1%). V gene TRBV6-6 combines with J gene TRBJ1-6, with D hard to call. This CDR3 comprises 14 residues. Germline lookup yields CDR1 MNHNY and CDR2 SVGAGI (reference sequence). V lost 6 bases, J lost 6 bases, and 12 bases lay in between. The CDR3 region is CASSLGVTNSPLHF. The CDR3 coding sequence is TGTGCCAGCAGCCTCGGTGTAACTAATTCACCCCTCCACTTT.

This clonotype has a count of ten or more. The chain uses TRBV20-1 and TRBJ1-6, with no clear D. V was clipped by 3 bases and J by 7 bases, with 10 bases between them. Looked up from germline, CDR1 is DFQATT and CDR2 is SNEGSKA (reference sequence). The CDR3 extends over 13 amino acids. CDR3 sequence: CSARPTGNSPLHF. Here the CDR3 DNA reads TGCAGTGCTAGGCCGACGGGCAATTCACCCCTCCACTTT.

This clonotype occurred a few times. V usage is TRBV7-3 and J usage is TRBJ2-1, with 9 nucleotides matching TRBD2. J was trimmed by 8 bases and V by 3 bases; bases with no gene match: 11. Germline CDR1 SGHTA, CDR2 FQGTGA. The CDR3 totals 16 residues. This chain's CDR3 is CASSFTSAGGRDEQFF. CDR3 bases: TGTGCCAGCAGCTTTACCTCGGCGGGAGGGCGGGATGAGCAGTTCTTC.

This clonotype was detected many times. The J gene is TRBJ2-1, the V gene TRBV7-2; D gene unclear. The V gene's germline CDR1 is SGHTA and CDR2 FQGNSA. V dropped 8 bases and J dropped 0 bases, with 14 bases sitting between them. This CDR3 region has 15 residues. In nucleotides, the CDR3 is TGTGCCAGCCGAGAAGGACCCAGCTCCTACAATGAGCAGTTCTTC. Its protein is CASREGPSSYNEQFF.

This sequence joins TRBV19 and TRBJ2-3; D gene uncertain. The germline V gene has CDR1 LNHDA and CDR2 SQIVND (reference sequence). V shed 5 bases and J shed 5 bases, with 8 bases lying between them. This CDR3 has 12 residues. Here the CDR3 reads CASSLQEDTQYF. The CDR3 DNA sequence: TGTGCCAGTAGTCTCCAAGAAGATACGCAGTATTTT.

V and J are TRBV5-6 and TRBJ2-5, with D uncertain. The germline CDR1 and CDR2 sequences are SGHDT and YYEEEE. V was shortened by 0 bases and J by 5 bases, with 8 bases between the two germline ends. The CDR3 is 13 amino acids. In nucleotides, the CDR3 is TGTGCCAGCAGCTTGGCCGGCCCCGAGACCCAGTACTTC. This translates into CASSLAGPETQYF.

This clonotype has at least ten counts. The rearrangement links TRBV20-1 to TRBJ2-1; 11 bases are shared with TRBD1. The germline V gene has CDR1 DFQATT and CDR2 SNEGSKA (reference sequence). Trimming at V came to 3 bases and at J to 9 bases, leaving 10 bases not matched to a gene. The length of the CDR3 is 15 residues. The CDR3 reads CSASQDRGRRGEQFF. The CDR3 nucleotides are TGCAGTGCTAGCCAGGACAGGGGGCGTAGAGGTGAGCAGTTCTTC.

The sample holds many counts of this clonotype. The V and J genes are TRBV29-1 and TRBJ2-7; no definite D call. Between the trimmed V and J ends, which lost 5 bases and 5 bases, there was a span of 19 bases. This CDR3 is built from 14 residues. Per the germline V gene, CDR1 is SQVTM and CDR2 is ANQGSEA. CDR3 in DNA: TGCAGCGTTTCTATGGGTGATACCAGTCACGAGCAGTACTTC. This translates into CSVSMGDTSHEQYF.

This clonotype was seen at least ten times. CDR3 DNA sequence: TGCGCCAGCAGCCCCGGGACGCCCCTGGGCACCGGGGAGCTGTTTTTT. This encodes CASSPGTPLGTGELFF. The chain carries TRBV5-1 and TRBJ2-2, with D possibly being TRBD1 or TRBD2 (5 bases each). The CDR3 totals 16 residues. CDR1 and CDR2 from the germline V gene are SGHRS and YFSETQ. V lost 4 bases and J 4 bases, leaving 17 bases between the germline ends.